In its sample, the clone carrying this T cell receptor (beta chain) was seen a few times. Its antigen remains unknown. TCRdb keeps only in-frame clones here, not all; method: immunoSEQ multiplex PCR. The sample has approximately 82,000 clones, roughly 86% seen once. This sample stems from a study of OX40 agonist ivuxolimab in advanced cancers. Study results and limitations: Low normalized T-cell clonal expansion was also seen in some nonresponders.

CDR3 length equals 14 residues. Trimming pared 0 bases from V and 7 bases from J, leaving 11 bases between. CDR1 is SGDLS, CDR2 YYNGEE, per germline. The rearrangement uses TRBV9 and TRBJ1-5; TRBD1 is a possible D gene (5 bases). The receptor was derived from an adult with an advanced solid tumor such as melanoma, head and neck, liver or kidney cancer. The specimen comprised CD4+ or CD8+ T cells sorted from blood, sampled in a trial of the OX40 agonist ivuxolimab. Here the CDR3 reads CASSVAGQGQPQHF. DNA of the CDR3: TGTGCCAGCAGCGTAGCAGGGCAGGGACAGCCCCAGCATTTT.